What follows is one T cell receptor beta chain and its context. The antigen is undetermined. Each CDR3 protein gets one entry in TCRdb, which reprocessed the 5' RACE reads and gives no DNA. This table lists around 150,000 distinct CDR3 sequences. Blood was drawn once per donor, and each sample measured about 2.3 ml. It was from whole blood, with no T cell sorting, that total RNA was isolated. The data originate from a study of monozygotic twins with inflammatory bowel disease. Study outcomes and limitations: There was no way to distinguish the different T cell subtypes. Concordant and discordant twins showed no difference in repertoire similarity, possibly from limited power.

In germline, CDR1 is MNHEY, CDR2 SMNVEV (reference sequence). The CDR3 totals 16 residues. This chain joins TRBV27 and TRBJ2-7; TCRdb gives TRBD2 as the D gene, but with no DNA this cannot be confirmed. Source material: blood. This receptor was identified in a human donor with ulcerative colitis or Crohn's disease, or a healthy co-twin of an affected twin (not recorded which). CDR3 loop: CASSSPRLAGVYEQYF.